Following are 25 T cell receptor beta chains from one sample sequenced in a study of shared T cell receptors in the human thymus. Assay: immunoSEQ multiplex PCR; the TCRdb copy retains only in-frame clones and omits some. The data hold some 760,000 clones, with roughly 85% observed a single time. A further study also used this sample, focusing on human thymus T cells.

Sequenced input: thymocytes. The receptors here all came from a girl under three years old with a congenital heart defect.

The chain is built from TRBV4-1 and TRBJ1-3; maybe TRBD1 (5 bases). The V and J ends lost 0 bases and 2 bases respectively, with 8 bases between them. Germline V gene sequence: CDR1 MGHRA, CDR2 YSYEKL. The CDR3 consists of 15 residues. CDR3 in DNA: TGCGCCAGCAGCCAAGAGGTCAGGGCTGGAAACACCATATATTTT. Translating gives CASSQEVRAGNTIYF.

The CDR3 region is CASSPRVSYEQYF. CDR3 DNA sequence: TGTGCCAGCAGCCCCCGAGTGAGTTACGAGCAGTACTTC. The chain couples TRBV7-2 to TRBJ2-7; unclear D gene. Germline CDR1 SGHTA, CDR2 FQGNSA. V was clipped by 5 bases and J by 4 bases, with 12 bases between them. This CDR3 region has 13 residues.

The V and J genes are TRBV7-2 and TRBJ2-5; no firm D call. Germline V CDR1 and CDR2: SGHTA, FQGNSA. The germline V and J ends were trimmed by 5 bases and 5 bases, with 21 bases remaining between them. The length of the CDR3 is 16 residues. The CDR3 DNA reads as TGTGCCAGCAGCCTCTCGGTGGTAGCCCCGGAGGAGACCCAGTACTTC. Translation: CASSLSVVAPEETQYF.

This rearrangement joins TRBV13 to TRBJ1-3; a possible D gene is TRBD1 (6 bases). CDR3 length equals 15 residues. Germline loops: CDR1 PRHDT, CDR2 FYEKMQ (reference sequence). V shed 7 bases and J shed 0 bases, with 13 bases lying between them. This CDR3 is CASIPQGSSGNTIYF. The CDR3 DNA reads TGTGCCAGCATACCACAGGGATCCTCTGGAAACACCATATATTTT. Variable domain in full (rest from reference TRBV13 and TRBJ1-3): AAGVIQSPRHLIKEKRETATLKCYPIPRHDTVYWYQQGPGQDPQFLISFYEKMQSDKGSIPDRFSAQQFSDYHSELNMSSLELGDSALYFCASIPQGSSGNTIYFGEGSWLTVV.

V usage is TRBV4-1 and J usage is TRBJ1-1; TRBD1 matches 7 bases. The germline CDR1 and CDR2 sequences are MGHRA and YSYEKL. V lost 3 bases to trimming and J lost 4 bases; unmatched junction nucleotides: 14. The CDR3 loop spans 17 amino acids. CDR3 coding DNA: TGCGCCAGCAGCCAGAAAGGGACAGTCTCTGGGGGCACTGAAGCTTTCTTT. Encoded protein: CASSQKGTVSGGTEAFF.

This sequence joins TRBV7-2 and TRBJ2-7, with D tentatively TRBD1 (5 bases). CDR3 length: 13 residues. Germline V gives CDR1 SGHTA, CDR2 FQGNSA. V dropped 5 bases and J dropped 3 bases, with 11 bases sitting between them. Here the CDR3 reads CASSVPQVYEQYF. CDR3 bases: TGTGCCAGCAGCGTACCACAGGTCTACGAGCAGTACTTC.

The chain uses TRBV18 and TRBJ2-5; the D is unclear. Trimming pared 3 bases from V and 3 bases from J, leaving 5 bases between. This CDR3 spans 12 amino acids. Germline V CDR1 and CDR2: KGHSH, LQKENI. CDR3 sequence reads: CASSPSEETQYF. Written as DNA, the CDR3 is TGTGCCAGCTCACCCTCTGAAGAGACCCAGTACTTC.

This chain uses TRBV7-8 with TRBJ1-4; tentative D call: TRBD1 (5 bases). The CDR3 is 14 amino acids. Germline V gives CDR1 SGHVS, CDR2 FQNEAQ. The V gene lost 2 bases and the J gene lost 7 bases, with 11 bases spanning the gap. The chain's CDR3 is CASSLKGLGEKLFF. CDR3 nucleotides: TGTGCCAGCAGCTTAAAGGGGCTCGGTGAAAAACTGTTTTTT.

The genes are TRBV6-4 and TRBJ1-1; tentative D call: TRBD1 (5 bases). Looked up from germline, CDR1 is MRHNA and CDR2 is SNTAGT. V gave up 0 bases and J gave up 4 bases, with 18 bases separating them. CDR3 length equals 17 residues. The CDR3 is CASSDSAWEGLLTEAFF. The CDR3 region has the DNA TGTGCCAGCAGTGACTCTGCGTGGGAGGGGCTCCTCACTGAAGCTTTCTTT.

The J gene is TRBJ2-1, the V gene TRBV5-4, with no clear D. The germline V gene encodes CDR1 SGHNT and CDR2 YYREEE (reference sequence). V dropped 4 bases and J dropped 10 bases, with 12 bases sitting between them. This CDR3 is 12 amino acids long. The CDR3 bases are TGTGCCAGCAGCGCTACCTTCGGGGAGCAGTTCTTC. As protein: CASSATFGEQFF.

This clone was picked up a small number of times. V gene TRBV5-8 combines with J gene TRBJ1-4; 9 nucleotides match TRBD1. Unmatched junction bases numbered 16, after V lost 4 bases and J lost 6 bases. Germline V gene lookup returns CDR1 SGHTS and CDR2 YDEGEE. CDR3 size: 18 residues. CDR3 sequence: CASSPGTGKDHTDEKLFF. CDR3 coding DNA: TGTGCCAGCAGCCCCGGGACAGGGAAGGACCATACAGATGAAAAACTGTTTTTT. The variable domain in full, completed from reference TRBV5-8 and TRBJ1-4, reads EAGVTQSPTHLIKTRGQQATLRCSPISGHTSVYWYQQALGLGLQFLLWYDEGEERNRGNFPPRFSGRQFPNYSSELNVNALELEDSALYLCASSPGTGKDHTDEKLFFGSGTQLSVL.

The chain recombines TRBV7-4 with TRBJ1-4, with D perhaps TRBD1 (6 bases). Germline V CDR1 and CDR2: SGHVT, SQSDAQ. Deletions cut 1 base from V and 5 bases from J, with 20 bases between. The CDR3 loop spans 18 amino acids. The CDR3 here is CASSLGGGPPGLNEKLFF. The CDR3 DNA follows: TGTGCCAGCAGCTTAGGAGGGGGACCCCCGGGTTTAAATGAAAAACTGTTTTTT. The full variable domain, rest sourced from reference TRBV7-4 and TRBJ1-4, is GAGVSQSPRYKVAKRGRDVALRCDSISGHVTLYWYRQTLGQGSEVLTYSQSDAQRDKSGRPSGRFSAERPERSVSTLKIQRTEQGDSAVYLCASSLGGGPPGLNEKLFFGSGTQLSVL.

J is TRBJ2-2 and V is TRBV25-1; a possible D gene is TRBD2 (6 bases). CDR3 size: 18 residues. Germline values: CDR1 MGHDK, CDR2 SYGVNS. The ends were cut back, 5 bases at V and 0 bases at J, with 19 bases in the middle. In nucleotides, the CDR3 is TGTGCCAGCAGTCCCCATTCTGGGAGGATTTCGAACACCGGGGAGCTGTTTTTT. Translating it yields CASSPHSGRISNTGELFF.

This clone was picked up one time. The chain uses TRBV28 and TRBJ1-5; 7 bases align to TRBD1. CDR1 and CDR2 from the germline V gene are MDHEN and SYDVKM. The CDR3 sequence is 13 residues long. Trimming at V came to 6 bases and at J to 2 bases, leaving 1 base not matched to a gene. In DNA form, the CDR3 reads TGTGCCAGCAGCGGGACAGGCAATCAGCCCCAGCATTTT. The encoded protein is CASSGTGNQPQHF.

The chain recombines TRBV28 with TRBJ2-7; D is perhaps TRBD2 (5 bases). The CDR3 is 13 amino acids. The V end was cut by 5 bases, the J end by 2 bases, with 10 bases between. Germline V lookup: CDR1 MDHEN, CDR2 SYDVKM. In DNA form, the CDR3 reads TGTGCCAGCAGTCTGCGGGCTACCTACGAGCAGTACTTC. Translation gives CASSLRATYEQYF.

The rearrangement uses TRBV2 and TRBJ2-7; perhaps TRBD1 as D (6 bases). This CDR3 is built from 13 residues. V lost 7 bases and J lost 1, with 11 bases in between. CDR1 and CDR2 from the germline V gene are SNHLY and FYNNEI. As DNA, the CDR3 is TGTGCCAGCACGGTTAGGGGGTCCTACGAGCAGTACTTC. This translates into CASTVRGSYEQYF.

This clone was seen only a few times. CDR3 nucleotides: TGCGCCAGCAGCTTGGACCCACAGGCAGCAGGGGCCTCTAATAGCAATCAGCCCCAGCATTTT. Its translation: CASSLDPQAAGASNSNQPQHF. The chain joins TRBV5-1 to TRBJ1-5; a weak D match, TRBD1 (6 bases). Looked up from germline, CDR1 is SGHRS and CDR2 is YFSETQ. The CDR3 extends over 21 amino acids. The V and J ends lost 0 bases and 0 bases respectively, with 25 bases between them.

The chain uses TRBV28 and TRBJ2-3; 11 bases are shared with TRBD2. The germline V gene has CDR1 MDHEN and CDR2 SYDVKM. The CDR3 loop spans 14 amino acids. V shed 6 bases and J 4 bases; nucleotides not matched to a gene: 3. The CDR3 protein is CASRRTSGPDTQYF. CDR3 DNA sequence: TGTGCCAGCAGGCGGACTAGCGGGCCAGATACGCAGTATTTT.

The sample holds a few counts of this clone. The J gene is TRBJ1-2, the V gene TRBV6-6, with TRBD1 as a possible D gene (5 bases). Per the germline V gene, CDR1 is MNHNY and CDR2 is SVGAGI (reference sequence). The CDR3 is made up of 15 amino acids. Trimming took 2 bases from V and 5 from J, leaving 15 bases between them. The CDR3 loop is CASSYPRRGRYGYTF. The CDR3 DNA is TGTGCCAGCAGTTACCCGCGAAGGGGAAGGTATGGCTACACCTTC.

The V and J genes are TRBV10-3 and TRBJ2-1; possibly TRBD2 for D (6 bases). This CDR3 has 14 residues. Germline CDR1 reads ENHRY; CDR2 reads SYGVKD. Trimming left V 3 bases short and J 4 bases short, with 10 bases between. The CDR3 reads CAISESAGYNEQFF. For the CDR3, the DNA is TGTGCCATCAGTGAATCTGCGGGGTACAATGAGCAGTTCTTC.

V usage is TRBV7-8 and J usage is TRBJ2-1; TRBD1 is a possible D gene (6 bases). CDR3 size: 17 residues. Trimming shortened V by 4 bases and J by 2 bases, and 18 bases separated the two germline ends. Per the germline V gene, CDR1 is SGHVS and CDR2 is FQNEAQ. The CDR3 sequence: CASSSPADRKPYNEQFF. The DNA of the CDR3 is TGTGCCAGCAGCTCCCCCGCGGACAGAAAGCCCTACAATGAGCAGTTCTTC. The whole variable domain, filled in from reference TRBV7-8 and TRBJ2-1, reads GAGVSQSPRYKVAKRGQDVALRCDPISGHVSLFWYQQALGQGPEFLTYFQNEAQLDKSGLPSDRFFAERPEGSVSTLKIQRTQQEDSAVYLCASSSPADRKPYNEQFFGPGTRLTVL.

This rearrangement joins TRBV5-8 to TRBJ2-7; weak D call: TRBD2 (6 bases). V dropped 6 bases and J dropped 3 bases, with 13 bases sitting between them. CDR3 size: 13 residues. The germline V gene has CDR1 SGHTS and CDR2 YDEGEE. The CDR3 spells CASIRDGSYEQYF. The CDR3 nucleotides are TGTGCCAGCATCCGGGACGGGAGCTACGAGCAGTACTTC. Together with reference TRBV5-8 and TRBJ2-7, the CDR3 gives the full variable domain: EAGVTQSPTHLIKTRGQQATLRCSPISGHTSVYWYQQALGLGLQFLLWYDEGEERNRGNFPPRFSGRQFPNYSSELNVNALELEDSALYLCASIRDGSYEQYFGPGTRLTVT.

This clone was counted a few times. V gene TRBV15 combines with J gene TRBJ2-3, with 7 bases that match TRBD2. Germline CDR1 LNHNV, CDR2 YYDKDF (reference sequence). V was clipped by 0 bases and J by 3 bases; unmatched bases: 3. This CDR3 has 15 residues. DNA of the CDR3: TGTGCCACCAGCAGAGAAACAGCGGGGACAGATACGCAGTATTTT. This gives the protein CATSRETAGTDTQYF.

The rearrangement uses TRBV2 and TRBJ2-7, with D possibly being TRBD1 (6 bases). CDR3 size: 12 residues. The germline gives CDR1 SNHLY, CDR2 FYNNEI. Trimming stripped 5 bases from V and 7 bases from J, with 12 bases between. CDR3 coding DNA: TGTGCCAGCAGTAAGACAGGTTTTGAGCAGTACTTC. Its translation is CASSKTGFEQYF. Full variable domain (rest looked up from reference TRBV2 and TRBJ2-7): EPEVTQTPSHQVTQMGQEVILRCVPISNHLYFYWYRQILGQKVEFLVSFYNNEISEKSEIFDDQFSVERPDGSNFTLKIRSTKLEDSAMYFCASSKTGFEQYFGPGTRLTVT.

This chain's CDR3 is CASRGGDRAFTEAFF. CDR3 in DNA: TGTGCCAGCAGGGGAGGGGACAGGGCCTTCACTGAAGCTTTCTTT. This chain links TRBV27 with TRBJ1-1, with 9 bases that match TRBD1. Germline lookup yields CDR1 MNHEY and CDR2 SMNVEV (reference sequence). V trimming: 6 bases; J trimming: 4 bases; junction bases outside the gene matches: 9. This CDR3 region has 15 residues.